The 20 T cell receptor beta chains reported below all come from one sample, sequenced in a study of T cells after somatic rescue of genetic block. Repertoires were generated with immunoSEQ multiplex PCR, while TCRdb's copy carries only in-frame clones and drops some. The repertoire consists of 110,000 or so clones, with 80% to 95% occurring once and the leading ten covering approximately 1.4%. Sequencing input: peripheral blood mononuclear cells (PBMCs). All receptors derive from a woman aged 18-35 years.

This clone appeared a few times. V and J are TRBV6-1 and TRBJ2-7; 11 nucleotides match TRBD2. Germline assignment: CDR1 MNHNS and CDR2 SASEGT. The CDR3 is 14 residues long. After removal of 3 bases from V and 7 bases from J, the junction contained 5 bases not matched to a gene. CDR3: CASSDTSGSGEQYF. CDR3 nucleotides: TGTGCCAGCAGTGACACTAGCGGGAGTGGTGAGCAGTACTTC.

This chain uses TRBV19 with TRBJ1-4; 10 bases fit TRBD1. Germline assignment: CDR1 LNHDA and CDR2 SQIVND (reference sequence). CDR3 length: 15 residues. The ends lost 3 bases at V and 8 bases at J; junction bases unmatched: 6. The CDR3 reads CASSIRTGGIEKLFF. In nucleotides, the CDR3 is TGTGCCAGTAGTATCCGGACAGGGGGGATCGAAAAACTGTTTTTT.

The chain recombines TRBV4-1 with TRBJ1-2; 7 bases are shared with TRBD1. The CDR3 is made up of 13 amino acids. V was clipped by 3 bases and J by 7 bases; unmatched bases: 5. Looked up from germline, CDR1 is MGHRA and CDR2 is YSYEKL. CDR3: CASSQIGGFGYTF. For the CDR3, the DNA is TGCGCCAGCAGCCAGATAGGGGGCTTTGGCTACACCTTC.

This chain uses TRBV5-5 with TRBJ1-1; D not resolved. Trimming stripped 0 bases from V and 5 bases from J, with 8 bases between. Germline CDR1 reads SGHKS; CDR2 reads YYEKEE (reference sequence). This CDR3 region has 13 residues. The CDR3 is CASSLGRFTEAFF. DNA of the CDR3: TGTGCCAGCAGCTTGGGGAGATTTACTGAAGCTTTCTTT.

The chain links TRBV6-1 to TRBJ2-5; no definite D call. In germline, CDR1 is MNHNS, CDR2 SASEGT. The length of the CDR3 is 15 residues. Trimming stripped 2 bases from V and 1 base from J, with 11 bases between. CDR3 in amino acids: CASSEMGTPQETQYF. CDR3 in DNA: TGTGCCAGCAGTGAAATGGGCACCCCCCAAGAGACCCAGTACTTC.

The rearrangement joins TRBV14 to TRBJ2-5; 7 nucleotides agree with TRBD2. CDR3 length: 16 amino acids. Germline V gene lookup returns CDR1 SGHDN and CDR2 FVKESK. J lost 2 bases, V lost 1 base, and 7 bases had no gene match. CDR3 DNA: TGTGCCAGCAGCCAAGGCTCCGGGGGGAAGCAAGAGACCCAGTACTTC. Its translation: CASSQGSGGKQETQYF.

In DNA form, the CDR3 reads TGTGCCAGCAGCCAACCTACCGGACTCTCTGGAAACACCATATATTTT. Amino acids: CASSQPTGLSGNTIYF. The chain is built from TRBV4-2 and TRBJ1-3; D is undetermined. This CDR3 is built from 16 residues. V was pared by 2 bases and J by 0 bases, with 11 bases between. Germline CDR1 LGHNA, CDR2 YNFKEQ.

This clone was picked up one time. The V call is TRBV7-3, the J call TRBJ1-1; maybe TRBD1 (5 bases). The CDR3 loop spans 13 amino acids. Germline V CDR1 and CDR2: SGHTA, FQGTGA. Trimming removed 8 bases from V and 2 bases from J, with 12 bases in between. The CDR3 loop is CASARQSNTEAFF. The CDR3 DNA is TGTGCCAGCGCTCGACAGAGTAACACTGAAGCTTTCTTT.

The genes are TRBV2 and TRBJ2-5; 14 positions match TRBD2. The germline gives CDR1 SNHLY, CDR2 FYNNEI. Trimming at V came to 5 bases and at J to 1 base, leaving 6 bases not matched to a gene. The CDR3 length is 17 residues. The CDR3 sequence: CASSIGLAGGSQETQYF. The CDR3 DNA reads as TGTGCCAGCAGTATCGGACTAGCGGGGGGTTCCCAAGAGACCCAGTACTTC.

This CDR3 reads CASSGRDGAVEQFF. As DNA, the CDR3 is TGCGCCAGCAGCGGTAGGGACGGAGCGGTTGAGCAGTTCTTC. V is TRBV5-1 and J is TRBJ2-1; D is tentatively TRBD1 or TRBD2 (5 bases each). There are 14 residues in the CDR3. Trimming cost V 4 bases and J 9 bases, with 17 bases left between them. Germline values: CDR1 SGHRS, CDR2 YFSETQ.

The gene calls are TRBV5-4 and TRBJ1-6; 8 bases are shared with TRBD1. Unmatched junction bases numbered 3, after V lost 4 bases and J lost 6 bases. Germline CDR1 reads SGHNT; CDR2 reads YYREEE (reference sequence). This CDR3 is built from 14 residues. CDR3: CASSPGQVNSPLHF. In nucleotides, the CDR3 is TGTGCCAGCAGCCCGGGACAGGTTAATTCACCCCTCCACTTT.

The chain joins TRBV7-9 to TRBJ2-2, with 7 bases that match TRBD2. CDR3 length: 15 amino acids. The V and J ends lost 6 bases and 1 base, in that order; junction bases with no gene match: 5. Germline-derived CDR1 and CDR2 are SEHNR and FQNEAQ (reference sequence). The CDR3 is CASSWTRLNTGELFF. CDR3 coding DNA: TGTGCCAGCAGTTGGACTAGACTGAACACCGGGGAGCTGTTTTTT.

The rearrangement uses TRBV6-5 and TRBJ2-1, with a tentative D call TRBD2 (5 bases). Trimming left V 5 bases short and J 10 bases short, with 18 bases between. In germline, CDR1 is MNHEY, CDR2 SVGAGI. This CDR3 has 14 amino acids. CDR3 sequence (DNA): TGTGCCAGCAGTAAATCTCCCGGCCGAGGGGAGCAGTTCTTC. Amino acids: CASSKSPGRGEQFF.

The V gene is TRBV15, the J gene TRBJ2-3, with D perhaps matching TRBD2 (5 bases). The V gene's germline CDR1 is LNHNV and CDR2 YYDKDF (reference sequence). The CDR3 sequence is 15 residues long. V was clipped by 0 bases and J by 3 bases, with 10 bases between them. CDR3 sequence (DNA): TGTGCCACCAGCAGAGATCCAGCGGTGACAGATACGCAGTATTTT. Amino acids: CATSRDPAVTDTQYF.

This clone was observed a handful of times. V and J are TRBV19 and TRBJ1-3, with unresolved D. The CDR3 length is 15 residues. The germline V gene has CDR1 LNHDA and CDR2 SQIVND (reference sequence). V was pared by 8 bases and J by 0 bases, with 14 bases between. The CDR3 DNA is TGTGCCAGTTCACTCGCCTCCCTCTCTGGAAACACCATATATTTT. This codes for CASSLASLSGNTIYF.

The CDR3 protein is CAHSQGAGQPQHF. The CDR3, as DNA: TGTGCCCACTCACAGGGGGCTGGTCAGCCCCAGCATTTT. V is TRBV30 and J is TRBJ1-5, with 9 bases fitting TRBD1. This CDR3 has 13 residues. The J segment lost 6 bases and the V segment lost 8 bases, leaving 8 bases of the junction unmatched. Germline values: CDR1 GTSNPN, CDR2 SVGIG (reference sequence). Full variable domain (missing parts from reference TRBV30 and TRBJ1-5): SQTIHQWPATLVQPVGSPLSLECTVEGTSNPNLYWYRQAAGRGLQLLFYSVGIGQISSEVPQNLSASRPQDRQFILSSKKLLLSDSGFYLCAHSQGAGQPQHFGDGTRLSIL.

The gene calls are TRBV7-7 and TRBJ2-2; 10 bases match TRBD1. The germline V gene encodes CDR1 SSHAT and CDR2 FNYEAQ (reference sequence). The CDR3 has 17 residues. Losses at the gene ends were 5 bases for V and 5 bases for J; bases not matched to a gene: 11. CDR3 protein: CASSLQGGQGLTGELFF. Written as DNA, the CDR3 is TGTGCCAGCAGCCTCCAAGGGGGACAGGGGCTTACCGGGGAGCTGTTTTTT.

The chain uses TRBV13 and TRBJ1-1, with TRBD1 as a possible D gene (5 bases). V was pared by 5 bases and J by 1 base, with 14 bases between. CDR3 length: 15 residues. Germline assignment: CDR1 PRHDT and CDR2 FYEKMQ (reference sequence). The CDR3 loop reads CASSGTGTGNTEAFF. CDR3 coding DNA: TGTGCCAGCAGCGGCACCGGGACCGGGAACACTGAAGCTTTCTTT.

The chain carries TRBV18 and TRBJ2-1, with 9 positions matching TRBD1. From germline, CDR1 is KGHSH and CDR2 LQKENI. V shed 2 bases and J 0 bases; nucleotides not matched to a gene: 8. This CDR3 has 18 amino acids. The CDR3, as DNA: TGTGCCAGCTCACCATGGGGACAGGGCGGTAGCTCCTACAATGAGCAGTTCTTC. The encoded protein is CASSPWGQGGSSYNEQFF.

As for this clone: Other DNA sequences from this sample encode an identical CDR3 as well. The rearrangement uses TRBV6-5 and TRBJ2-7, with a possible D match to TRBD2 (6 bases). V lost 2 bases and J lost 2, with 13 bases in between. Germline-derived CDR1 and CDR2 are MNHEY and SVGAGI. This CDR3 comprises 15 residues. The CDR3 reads CASSYGGTAPYEQYF. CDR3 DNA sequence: TGTGCCAGCAGTTACGGGGGGACGGCCCCCTACGAGCAGTACTTC.